Listed below are T cell receptor beta chains from one sample, sequenced in a study of blood T cell repertoires in COVID-19. Only in-frame clones appear in the TCRdb table, and some are missing; sequencing was by immunoSEQ multiplex PCR. The sample consists of around 290,000 clones, around 90% of them appearing once. Sequencing input: PBMCs or T cells enriched from blood (not recorded which). These receptors came from a woman aged 25 to 45 who had recovered from COVID-19. CDR3s include the opening cysteine and the closing phenylalanine or tryptophan. D genes are given only for firm matches. Clone size is shown for a subset of rows, as once, few, many or a class of expanded clone.

D	V	size	J	DNA	CDR3
-	TRBV18	-	TRBJ2-1	TGTGCCAGCTCACCGTCGATAGCGGAGTACAATGAGCAGTTCTTC	CASSPSIAEYNEQFF
TRBD2	TRBV10-2	-	TRBJ2-7	TGCGCCAGCAGTGATCTCCGCCTAGCGGGAGGGAACTCCTACGAGCAGTACTTC	CASSDLRLAGGNSYEQYF
TRBD2	TRBV7-3	once	TRBJ2-3	TGTGCCAGCAGCTTCGGACTAGCGGGAGGACGGGATACGCAGTATTTT	CASSFGLAGGRDTQYF
-	TRBV25-1	-	TRBJ2-7	TGTGCCAGCAGTGAATATTACTTTTTTTACGAGCAGTACTTC	CASSEYYFFYEQYF
-	TRBV12-3/TRBV12-4	-	TRBJ1-2	TGTGCCAGCAGTGCAGGTTTGGGCTACACCTTC	CASSAGLGYTF
-	TRBV7-3	-	TRBJ2-1	TGTGCCAGCAGCTTACGGACAGCAAGCTCCTACAATGAGCAGTTCTTC	CASSLRTASSYNEQFF
-	TRBV5-8	-	TRBJ1-1	TGTGCCAGCAGCTTACCGGGTGGCCTCTACACTGAAGCTTTCTTT	CASSLPGGLYTEAFF
-	TRBV7-2	-	TRBJ2-1	TGTGCCAGCAGCTTAGTACGGTTGGCGGTCTACAATGAGCAGTTCTTC	CASSLVRLAVYNEQFF
TRBD2	TRBV7-2	-	TRBJ2-7	TGTGCCAGCAGTCTCAGAGCAGGACTAGCGGAAAAAAGGCAGTACTTC	CASSLRAGLAEKRQYF
-	TRBV6-5	-	TRBJ1-5	TGTGCCAGCACTGGGCAGAGGGGGAGCAATCAGCCCCAGCATTTT	CASTGQRGSNQPQHF
TRBD2	TRBV7-9	-	TRBJ2-1	TGTGCCAGCAGCTTAGGGTTGGGACTAGCAGCTTACAATGAGCAGTTCTTC	CASSLGLGLAAYNEQFF
-	TRBV30	-	TRBJ2-5	TGTGCCTGTTCGCCCAGCCAAGAGACCCAGTACTTC	CACSPSQETQYF
-	TRBV10-3	few	TRBJ1-4	TGTGCCATCAGTGAGTCTCCAGGTCGGGGAACTAATGAAAAACTGTTTTTT	CAISESPGRGTNEKLFF
-	TRBV6-4	-	TRBJ1-5	TGTGCCAGCAGTGGCCGGGTCCGGCCTCTAAGCAATCAGCCCCAGCATTTT	CASSGRVRPLSNQPQHF
-	TRBV5-8	-	TRBJ1-1	TGTGCCAGCAGCTTGAGGCGAACCGTGGGGGGGACTGAAGCTTTCTTT	CASSLRRTVGGTEAFF
-	TRBV28	-	TRBJ1-5	TGTGCCAGCAGCCAAGACTGGGGCAATCAGCCCCAGCATTTT	CASSQDWGNQPQHF
TRBD1	TRBV4-3	-	TRBJ1-5	TGCGCCAGCAGCCCACCCCAGGGCAGGGGGCGCAATCAGCCCCAGCATTTT	CASSPPQGRGRNQPQHF
TRBD2	TRBV9	-	TRBJ2-7	TGTGCCAGCAGCGTAGTTCTAGCGGGAGAGCAGTACTTC	CASSVVLAGEQYF
TRBD1	TRBV5-4	-	TRBJ1-5	TGTGCCAGCAGCCGACAGGGACAGGGCTTCAATCAGCCCCAGCATTTT	CASSRQGQGFNQPQHF
TRBD2	TRBV19	-	TRBJ2-1	TGTGCCAGTAGTATCCGGTTAGCGGGAGGGTATGAGCAGTTCTTC	CASSIRLAGGYEQFF
TRBD1	TRBV6-5	-	TRBJ1-4	TGTGCCAGCAGTTACACGGACAGGGTTGAGGAAAAACTGTTTTTT	CASSYTDRVEEKLFF
TRBD1	TRBV19	-	TRBJ1-5	TGTGCCAGTAAAAACCGGGACAGGGAATATCAGCCCCAGCATTTT	CASKNRDREYQPQHF
TRBD2	TRBV7-9	-	TRBJ2-5	TGTGCCAGCAGCTTAGTTGCAGGGAGGGGTGTAGAGACCCAGTACTTC	CASSLVAGRGVETQYF
-	TRBV6-1	-	TRBJ2-2	TGTGCCAGCAGTGAAAGGATGAGAGGGCCGGCCGCCGGGGAGCTGTTTTTT	CASSERMRGPAAGELFF
TRBD2	TRBV5-8	-	TRBJ2-2	TGTGCCAGCAGCCGCCTAGCGGGAGTTGCCAACACCGGGGAGCTGTTTTTT	CASSRLAGVANTGELFF
TRBD2	TRBV7-9	once	TRBJ2-1	TGTGCCAGCAGCTTAACTAGCGGCCAGAAATACAATGAGCAGTTCTTC	CASSLTSGQKYNEQFF
TRBD2	TRBV7-6	-	TRBJ2-2	TGTGCCAGCAGCTTTTTACTAGCGGGAGACACCGGGGAGCTGTTTTTT	CASSFLLAGDTGELFF
TRBD2	TRBV3-1/TRBV3-2	-	TRBJ2-1	TGTGCCAGCAGCCTTGGGACTAGCGGCGGCAATGAGCAGTTCTTC	CASSLGTSGGNEQFF
-	TRBV5-1	-	TRBJ2-1	TGCGCCAGCAGCTTTTCCGGGACTGGTTACAATGAGCAGTTCTTC	CASSFSGTGYNEQFF
-	TRBV6-2/TRBV6-3	-	TRBJ2-7	TGTGCCAGCAGTTTTACAGGCTACGAGCAGTACTTC	CASSFTGYEQYF
TRBD1	TRBV30	-	TRBJ1-2	TGTGCCTGGAGTATCAACAGGGGGTGGGGCTACACCTTC	CAWSINRGWGYTF
TRBD1	TRBV5-4	-	TRBJ2-6	TGTGCCAGCAGCTTGCCAGGGGGCGTCGGTACCGGGGCCAACGTCCTGACTTTC	CASSLPGGVGTGANVLTF
TRBD2	TRBV2	few	TRBJ2-7	TGTGCCAGCAGCGATACGGGACTAGCGGGGGTCTACGAGCAGTACTTC	CASSDTGLAGVYEQYF
TRBD1	TRBV30	-	TRBJ1-2	TGTGCCTGGAGTGTAGATCCCGGGACAGGGGGTACCTTC	CAWSVDPGTGGTF
TRBD2	TRBV6-6	-	TRBJ2-3	TGTGCCAGCAGACAGGGACTAGCAGTCACAGATACGCAGTATTTT	CASRQGLAVTDTQYF
-	TRBV27	few	TRBJ2-5	TGTGCCAGCAGTTGGAGAAGGATCGGAGAGACCCAGTACTTC	CASSWRRIGETQYF
TRBD1	TRBV10-3	-	TRBJ2-7	TGTGCCATCAGTGAGTCGACAGGGGGCTACGAGCAGTACTTC	CAISESTGGYEQYF
TRBD1	TRBV6-2/TRBV6-3	-	TRBJ2-1	TGTGCCAGCAGCCCGACAGGGGACAATGAGCAGTTCTTC	CASSPTGDNEQFF
-	TRBV30	-	TRBJ2-5	TGTGCCTGGAGTGCGGTCGAGCGGCACCAAGAGACCCAGTACTTC	CAWSAVERHQETQYF
-	TRBV11-2	-	TRBJ2-5	TGTGCCAGCAGCTTAGGACGGGGGAAAGAGACCCAGTACTTC	CASSLGRGKETQYF
TRBD2	TRBV7-8	-	TRBJ2-1	TGTGCCAGCAGCGTTAGCACCACCGGACTAGCGGGAGAAAACAATGAGCAGTTCTTC	CASSVSTTGLAGENNEQFF
TRBD2	TRBV19	-	TRBJ2-3	TGTGCCAGTAGTATAATCACTAGCGGAAGCACAGATACGCAGTATTTT	CASSIITSGSTDTQYF
-	TRBV10-3	-	TRBJ2-1	TGTGCCATCAGTGAGTCCGACAGGAGGTACAATGAGCAGTTCTTC	CAISESDRRYNEQFF
-	TRBV18	-	TRBJ2-2	TGTGCCAGCTCAACGCGAGACACCGGGGAGCTGTTTTTT	CASSTRDTGELFF
TRBD1	TRBV6-5	-	TRBJ1-6	TGTGCCAGCACCCCTCGACAGGGCTCTAATTCACCCCTCCACTTT	CASTPRQGSNSPLHF
-	TRBV28	-	TRBJ2-6	TGTGCCAGCAGTTTAGGGGCAGAATCTGGGGCCAACGTCCTGACTTTC	CASSLGAESGANVLTF